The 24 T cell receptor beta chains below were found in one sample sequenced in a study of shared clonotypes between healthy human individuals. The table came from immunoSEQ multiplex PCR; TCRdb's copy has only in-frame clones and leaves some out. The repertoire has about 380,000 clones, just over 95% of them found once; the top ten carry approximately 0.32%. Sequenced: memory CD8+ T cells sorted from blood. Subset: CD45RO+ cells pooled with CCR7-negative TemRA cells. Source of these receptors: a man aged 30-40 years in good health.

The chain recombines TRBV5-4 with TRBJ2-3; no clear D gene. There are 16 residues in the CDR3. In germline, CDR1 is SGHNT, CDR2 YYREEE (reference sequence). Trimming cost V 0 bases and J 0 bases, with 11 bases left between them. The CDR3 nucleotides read TGTGCCAGCAGCTTGGGAGTACCTCCTAGCACAGATACGCAGTATTTT. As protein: CASSLGVPPSTDTQYF.

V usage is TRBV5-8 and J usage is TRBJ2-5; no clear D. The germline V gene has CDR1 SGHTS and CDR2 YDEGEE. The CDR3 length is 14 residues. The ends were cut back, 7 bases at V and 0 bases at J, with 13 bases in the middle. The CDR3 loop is CASSQDMYQETQYF. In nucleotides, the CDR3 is TGTGCCAGCTCTCAAGACATGTACCAAGAGACCCAGTACTTC.

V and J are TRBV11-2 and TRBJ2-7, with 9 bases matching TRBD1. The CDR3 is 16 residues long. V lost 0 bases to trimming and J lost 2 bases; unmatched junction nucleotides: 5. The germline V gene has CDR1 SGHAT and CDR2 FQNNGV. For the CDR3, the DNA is TGTGCCAGCAGCTTAGATAAGGGACAGGGCACCTACGAGCAGTACTTC. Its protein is CASSLDKGQGTYEQYF.

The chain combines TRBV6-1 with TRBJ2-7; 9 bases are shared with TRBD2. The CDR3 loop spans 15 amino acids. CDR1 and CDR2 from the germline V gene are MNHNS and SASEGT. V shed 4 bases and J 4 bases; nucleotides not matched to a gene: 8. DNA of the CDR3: TGTGCCAGCAGTGTAGAGTCTAGCGGGAAATACGAGCAGTACTTC. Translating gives CASSVESSGKYEQYF.

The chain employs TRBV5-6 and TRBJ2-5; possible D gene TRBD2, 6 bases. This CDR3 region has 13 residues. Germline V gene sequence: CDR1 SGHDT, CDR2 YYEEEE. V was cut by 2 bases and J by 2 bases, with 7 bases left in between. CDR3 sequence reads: CASSFAGQETQYF. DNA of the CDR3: TGTGCCAGCAGCTTTGCGGGGCAAGAGACCCAGTACTTC.

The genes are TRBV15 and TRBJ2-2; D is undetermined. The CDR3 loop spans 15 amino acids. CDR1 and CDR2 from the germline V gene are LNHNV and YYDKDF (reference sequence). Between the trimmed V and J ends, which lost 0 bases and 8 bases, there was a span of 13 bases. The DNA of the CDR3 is TGTGCCACCAGCAGAGATCCCCCCCCTGGGGGGGAGCTGTTTTTT. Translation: CATSRDPPPGGELFF. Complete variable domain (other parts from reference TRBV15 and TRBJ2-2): DAMVIQNPRYQVTQFGKPVTLSCSQTLNHNVMYWYQQKSSQAPKLLFHYYDKDFNNEADTPDNFQSRRPNTSFCFLDIRSPGLGDTAMYLCATSRDPPPGGELFFGEGSRLTVL.

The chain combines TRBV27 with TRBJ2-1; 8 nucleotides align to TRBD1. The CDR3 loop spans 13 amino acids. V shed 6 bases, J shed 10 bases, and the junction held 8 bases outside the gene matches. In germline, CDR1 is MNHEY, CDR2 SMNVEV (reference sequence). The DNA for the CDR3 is TGTGCCAGCAGCTCAAACCGGGACAGGGAGCAGTTCTTC. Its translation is CASSSNRDREQFF.

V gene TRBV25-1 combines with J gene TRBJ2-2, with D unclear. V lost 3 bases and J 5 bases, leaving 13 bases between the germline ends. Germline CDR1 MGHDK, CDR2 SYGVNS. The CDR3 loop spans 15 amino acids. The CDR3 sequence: CASSEFDSLTGELFF. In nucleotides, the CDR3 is TGTGCCAGCAGTGAGTTCGACTCACTTACCGGGGAGCTGTTTTTT.

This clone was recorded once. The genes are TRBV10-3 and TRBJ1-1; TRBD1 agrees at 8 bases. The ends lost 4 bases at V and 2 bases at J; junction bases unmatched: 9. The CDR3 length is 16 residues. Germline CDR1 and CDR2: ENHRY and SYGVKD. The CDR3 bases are TGTGCCATCAGTGGGGGGACAGGCCTAGGAAACACTGAAGCTTTCTTT. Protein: CAISGGTGLGNTEAFF.

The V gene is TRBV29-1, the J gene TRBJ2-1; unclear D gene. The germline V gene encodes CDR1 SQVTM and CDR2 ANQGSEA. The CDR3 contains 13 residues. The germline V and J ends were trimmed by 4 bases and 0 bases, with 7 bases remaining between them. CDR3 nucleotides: TGCAGCGTTGCCCCCCTCTCCTACAATGAGCAGTTCTTC. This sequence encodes CSVAPLSYNEQFF.

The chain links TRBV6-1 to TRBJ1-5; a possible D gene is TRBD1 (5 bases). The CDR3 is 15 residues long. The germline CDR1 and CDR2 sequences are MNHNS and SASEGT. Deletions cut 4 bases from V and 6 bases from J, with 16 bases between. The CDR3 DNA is TGTGCCAGCAGTGTTGGGGCGGGGATAGGTCAGCCCCAGCATTTT. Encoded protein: CASSVGAGIGQPQHF.

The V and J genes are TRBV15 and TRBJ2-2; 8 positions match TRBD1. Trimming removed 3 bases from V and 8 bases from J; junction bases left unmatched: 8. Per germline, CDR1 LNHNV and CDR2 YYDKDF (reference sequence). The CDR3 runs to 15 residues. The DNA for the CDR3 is TGTGCCACCAGCAGTGTCAGGGGGCGCGTAGGGGAGCTGTTTTTT. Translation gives CATSSVRGRVGELFF.

The CDR3 DNA reads as TGTGCCAGCAGCTTACAGGGGCGGGTCACAGATACGCAGTATTTT. Translated: CASSLQGRVTDTQYF. The chain links TRBV7-9 to TRBJ2-3, with D perhaps matching TRBD1 (6 bases). Germline-derived CDR1 and CDR2 are SEHNR and FQNEAQ (reference sequence). This CDR3 region has 15 residues. Trimming took 2 bases from V and 2 from J, leaving 11 bases between them.

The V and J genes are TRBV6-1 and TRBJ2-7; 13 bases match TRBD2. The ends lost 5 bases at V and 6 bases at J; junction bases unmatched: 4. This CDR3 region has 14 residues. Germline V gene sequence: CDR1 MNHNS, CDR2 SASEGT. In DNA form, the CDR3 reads TGTGCCAGCAGTAAAAGACTAGCGGGGGGCGAGCAGTACTTC. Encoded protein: CASSKRLAGGEQYF.

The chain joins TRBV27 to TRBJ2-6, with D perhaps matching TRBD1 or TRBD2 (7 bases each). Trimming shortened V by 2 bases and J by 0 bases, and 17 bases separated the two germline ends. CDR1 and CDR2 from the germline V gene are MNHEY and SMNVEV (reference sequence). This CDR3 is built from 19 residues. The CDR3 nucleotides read TGTGCCAGCAGTTTACGTTCTGGCAGGGGGGGCTCTGGGGCCAACGTCCTGACTTTC. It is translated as CASSLRSGRGGSGANVLTF.

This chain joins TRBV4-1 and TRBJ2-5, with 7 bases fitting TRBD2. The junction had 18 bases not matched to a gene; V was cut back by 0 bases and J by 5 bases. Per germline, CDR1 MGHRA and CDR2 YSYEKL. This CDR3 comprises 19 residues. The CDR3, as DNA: TGCGCCAGCAGCCAAGAGGAGGTTGGGGGGAGGGCCGGCGGGGAGACCCAGTACTTC. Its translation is CASSQEEVGGRAGGETQYF.

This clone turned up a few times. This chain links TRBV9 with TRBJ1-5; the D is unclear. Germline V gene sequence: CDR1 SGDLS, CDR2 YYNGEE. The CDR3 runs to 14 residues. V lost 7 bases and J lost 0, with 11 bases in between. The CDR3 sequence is CASSPDHSNQPQHF. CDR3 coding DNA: TGTGCCAGCTCCCCGGATCATAGCAATCAGCCCCAGCATTTT.

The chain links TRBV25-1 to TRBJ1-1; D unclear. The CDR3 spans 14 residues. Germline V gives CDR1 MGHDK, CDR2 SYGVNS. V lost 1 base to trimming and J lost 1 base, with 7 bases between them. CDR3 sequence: CASSEWLENTEAFF. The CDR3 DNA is TGTGCCAGCAGTGAATGGTTGGAGAACACTGAAGCTTTCTTT.

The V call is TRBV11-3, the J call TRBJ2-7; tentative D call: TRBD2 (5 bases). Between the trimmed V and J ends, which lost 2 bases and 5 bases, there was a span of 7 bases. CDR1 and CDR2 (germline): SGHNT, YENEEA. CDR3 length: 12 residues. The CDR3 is CASSLNSDEQYF. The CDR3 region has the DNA TGTGCCAGCAGCTTAAATAGCGACGAGCAGTACTTC.

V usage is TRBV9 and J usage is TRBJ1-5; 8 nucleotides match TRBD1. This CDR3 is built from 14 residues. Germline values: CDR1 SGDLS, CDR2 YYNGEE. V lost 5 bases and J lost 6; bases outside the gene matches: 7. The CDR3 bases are TGTGCCAGCAGTAGTGGACAGGGTAGTCAGCCCCAGCATTTT. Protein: CASSSGQGSQPQHF.

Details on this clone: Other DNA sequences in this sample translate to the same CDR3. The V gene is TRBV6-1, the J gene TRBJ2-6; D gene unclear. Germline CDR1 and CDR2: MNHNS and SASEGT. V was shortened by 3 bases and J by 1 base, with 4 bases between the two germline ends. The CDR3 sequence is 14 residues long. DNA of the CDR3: TGTGCCAGCAGTGAGGGGTCTGGGGCCAACGTCCTGACTTTC. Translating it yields CASSEGSGANVLTF.

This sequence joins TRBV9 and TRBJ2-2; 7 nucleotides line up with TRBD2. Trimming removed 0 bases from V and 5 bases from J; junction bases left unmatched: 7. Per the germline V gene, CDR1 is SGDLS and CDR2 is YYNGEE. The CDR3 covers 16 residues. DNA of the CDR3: TGTGCCAGCAGCGTAGCCGGGACTACAACAACCGGGGAGCTGTTTTTT. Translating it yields CASSVAGTTTTGELFF.

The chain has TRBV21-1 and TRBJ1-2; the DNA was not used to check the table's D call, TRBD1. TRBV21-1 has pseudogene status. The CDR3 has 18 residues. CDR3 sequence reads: CASSAPSGGQDVHYGYTF. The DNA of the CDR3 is TGTGCCAGCAGCGCCCCTTCAGGGGGACAGGACGTTCACTATGGCTACACCTTC.

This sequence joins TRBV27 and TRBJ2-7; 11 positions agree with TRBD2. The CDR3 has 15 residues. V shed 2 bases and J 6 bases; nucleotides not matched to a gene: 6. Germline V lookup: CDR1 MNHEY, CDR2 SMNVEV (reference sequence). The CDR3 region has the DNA TGTGCCAGCAGTTTAGCGGGACTAGCGGCTACCGAGCAGTACTTC. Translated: CASSLAGLAATEQYF.